Listed below are T cell receptor beta chains from one sample, sequenced in a study of T-cell memory formation after mild COVID-19. TCRdb re-derived calls from the 5' RACE reads in MiXCR, one entry per CDR3 protein. There are about 200,000 distinct CDR3 sequences in the sample; around 9.1% occur only once, and 3.5% to 4% lies in the top ten. Sample: PBMCs or a T cell subset sorted from them (not recorded which). The receptors here all came from a man aged 18-30 years who had mild COVID-19 (a few samples of this study predate the infection). Cell type and time point are not known. The CDR3 runs from the conserved cysteine through the conserved F or W. D genes are given only for firm matches. Where a row states a size, it is once, few, many or the class of an expanded clone; other rows omit it.

TRBV27	TRBJ2-5	-	few	CASSQTVLSGYQETQYF	TGTGCCAGCAGCCAAACTGTCCTCAGCGGTTATCAAGAGACCCAGTACTTC
TRBV5-6	TRBJ1-1	TRBD1	-	CASSLGGGEGEAFF	TGTGCCAGCAGCTTGGGAGGGGGCGAAGGTGAAGCTTTCTTT
TRBV6-2/TRBV6-3	TRBJ2-3	-	few	CASSSMPGADTQYF	TGTGCCAGCAGTTCTATGCCGGGGGCGGATACGCAGTATTTT
TRBV11-2	TRBJ2-6	-	few	CASSLRTGQSGANVLTF	TGTGCCAGCAGCTTACGGACGGGGCAATCTGGGGCCAACGTCCTGACTTTC
TRBV6-2/TRBV6-3	TRBJ1-5	-	few	CASNPTSGKGDVPQHF	TGTGCCAGCAACCCTACGTCAGGGAAAGGGGATGTGCCCCAGCATTTT
TRBV6-5	TRBJ1-1	-	many	CASSSRPTEAFF	TGTGCCAGCAGCTCTCGCCCCACTGAAGCTTTCTTT
TRBV11-2	TRBJ2-2	TRBD1	-	CASSARQGAGELFF	TGTGCCAGCAGCGCAAGACAGGGCGCCGGGGAGCTGTTTTTT
TRBV11-2	TRBJ2-1	-	few	CASSPTLSYNEQFF	TGTGCCAGCAGCCCAACATTGTCCTACAATGAGCAGTTCTTC
TRBV5-4	TRBJ1-2	-	-	CASTINRVRHYGYTF	TGTGCCAGCACCATTAACAGGGTGAGGCACTATGGCTACACCTTC
TRBV7-2	TRBJ2-7	-	many	CASSQTVYEQYF	TGTGCCAGCAGCCAAACCGTCTACGAGCAGTACTTC
TRBV6-5	TRBJ1-4	-	-	CASSYSWQQEKLFF	TGTGCCAGCAGTTACTCGTGGCAGCAAGAAAAACTGTTTTTT
TRBV3-1	TRBJ1-4	-	-	CASSQGPEKLFF	TGTGCCAGCAGCCAAGGGCCTGAAAAACTGTTTTTT
TRBV5-1	TRBJ2-5	TRBD1	-	CASSLPTGIQETQYF	TGCGCCAGCAGCTTACCGACAGGGATCCAAGAGACCCAGTACTTC
TRBV5-1	TRBJ2-2	-	few	CASSSGGYTGELFF	TGCGCCAGCAGCTCCGGGGGATACACCGGGGAGCTGTTTTTT
TRBV6-1	TRBJ2-1	-	-	CASSPWDEQFF	TGTGCCAGCAGTCCTTGGGATGAGCAGTTCTTC
TRBV5-1	TRBJ2-2	-	few	CASSLQNTGELFF	TGCGCCAGCAGCTTGCAGAACACCGGGGAGCTGTTTTTT
TRBV20-1	TRBJ2-3	-	-	CSARDPRGPSDTQYF	TGCAGTGCTAGAGACCCTAGGGGACCCTCAGATACGCAGTATTTT
TRBV6-1	TRBJ1-2	-	few	CASSPRPNDGYTF	TGTGCCAGCAGTCCCCGACCGAATGATGGCTACACCTTC
TRBV20-1	TRBJ2-7	TRBD1	few	CSARWADRDTYEQYF	TGCAGTGCTAGGTGGGCGGACAGGGACACCTACGAGCAGTACTTC
TRBV18	TRBJ1-3	-	few	CASSPGPASGNTIYF	TGTGCCAGCTCACCGGGCCCTGCCTCTGGAAACACCATATATTTT
TRBV27	TRBJ2-3	TRBD2	few	CASRLGGVSTDTQYF	TGTGCCAGCAGGTTGGGGGGGGTTAGCACAGATACGCAGTATTTT
TRBV20-1	TRBJ1-1	TRBD1	many	CSAKLTGDGCCTEAFF	TGCAGTGCAAAACTTACAGGGGACGGTTGCTGCACTGAAGCTTTCTTT
TRBV19	TRBJ1-1	TRBD1	few	CASSRPPGQGASEAFF	TGTGCCAGTAGTCGGCCTCCGGGACAGGGGGCTTCTGAAGCTTTCTTT
TRBV4-1	TRBJ2-7	TRBD1	-	CASSRDRVRHEQYF	TGCGCCAGCAGCCGAGACAGGGTGCGCCACGAGCAGTACTTC
TRBV4-2	TRBJ2-3	-	few	CASSQVSGQPLLSGYTDTQYF	TGTGCCAGCAGCCAAGTTTCCGGACAGCCCTTACTTAGCGGGTACACAGATACGCAGTATTTT
TRBV6-1	TRBJ1-2	-	few	CASSEVRGYEVYGYTF	TGTGCCAGCAGTGAAGTTAGGGGCTATGAGGTCTATGGCTACACCTTC
TRBV4-2	TRBJ1-2	TRBD1	-	CASSQDRGNYGYTF	TGTGCCAGCAGCCAAGACAGGGGGAACTATGGCTACACCTTC
TRBV7-2	TRBJ2-1	TRBD2	many	CASRGLAGNEQFF	TGTGCCAGCAGGGGACTAGCCGGCAATGAGCAGTTCTTC
TRBV20-1	TRBJ2-3	-	-	CSAWTYTDTQYF	TGCAGTGCTTGGACCTACACAGATACGCAGTATTTT
TRBV7-2	TRBJ2-1	TRBD2	-	CASRGLAGGYNEQFF	TGTGCCAGCAGGGGTCTAGCGGGGGGATACAATGAGCAGTTCTTC
TRBV20-1	TRBJ2-7	-	many	CSARLWTGEQYF	TGCAGTGCTAGACTATGGACGGGGGAGCAGTACTTC
TRBV20-1	TRBJ1-1	-	few	CSAEDPRGVGNTEAFF	TGCAGTGCTGAAGACCCGAGGGGCGTGGGGAACACTGAAGCTTTCTTT
TRBV7-9	TRBJ2-3	TRBD2	many	CASSFWTSGSDTQYF	TGTGCCAGCAGCTTCTGGACTAGCGGGTCGGATACGCAGTATTTT
TRBV5-1	TRBJ2-7	-	-	CASSLVLLALPYEQYF	TGCGCCAGCAGCTTGGTCCTACTAGCCCTCCCCTACGAGCAGTACTTC
TRBV5-1	TRBJ1-1	-	-	CASSIQGSGMNTEAFF	TGCGCCAGCAGCATACAGGGCTCGGGAATGAACACTGAAGCTTTCTTT
TRBV11-3	TRBJ1-1	-	-	CASSPNVGTEAFF	TGTGCCAGCAGCCCCAACGTGGGGACTGAAGCTTTCTTT
TRBV6-5	TRBJ2-5	TRBD2	-	CASSVSPGGETQYF	TGTGCCAGCAGTGTATCCCCGGGGGGAGAGACCCAGTACTTC
TRBV6-2/TRBV6-3	TRBJ2-6	TRBD2	many	CASSRGGYGANVLTF	TGTGCCAGCAGTCGGGGGGGGTACGGGGCCAACGTCCTGACTTTC
TRBV5-5	TRBJ2-1	-	few	CASSLTGLPGRGQFF	TGTGCCAGCAGCTTGACGGGACTGCCAGGAAGGGGGCAGTTCTTC
TRBV9	TRBJ2-3	-	few	CASTPRPSTDTQYF	TGTGCCAGCACCCCCCGGCCTAGCACAGATACGCAGTATTTT
TRBV2	TRBJ1-6	TRBD1	many	CAGRTGGLSPLHF	TGTGCCGGACGGACAGGGGGTCTTTCACCCCTCCACTTT
TRBV4-3	TRBJ1-2	TRBD1	-	CASSQDRGHYGYTF	TGCGCCAGCAGCCAAGACAGGGGGCACTATGGCTACACCTTC
TRBV7-9	TRBJ1-1	-	few	CASSRHLRDTEAFF	TGTGCCAGCAGCCGACATCTACGGGACACTGAAGCTTTCTTT
TRBV10-3	TRBJ1-1	-	-	CAIQALGTEAFF	TGTGCCATTCAGGCGTTGGGCACTGAAGCTTTCTTT
TRBV6-6	TRBJ2-2	-	-	CASSYSDRRGELFF	TGTGCCAGCAGTTACTCGGACAGAAGAGGGGAGCTGTTTTTT
TRBV19	TRBJ1-5	-	-	CARVWQPQHF	TGTGCCCGGGTTTGGCAGCCCCAGCATTTT
TRBV7-8	TRBJ2-3	-	-	CASSLWDARTDTQYF	TGTGCCAGCAGCCTTTGGGACGCCCGCACAGATACGCAGTATTTT
TRBV18	TRBJ1-2	-	few	CASSPSTARSAGYTF	TGTGCCAGCTCACCATCCACGGCTCGGAGCGCGGGCTACACCTTC
TRBV6-6	TRBJ1-5	TRBD1	few	CASSYPDRGNQPQHF	TGTGCCAGCAGTTACCCGGACAGGGGCAATCAGCCCCAGCATTTT
TRBV12-3/TRBV12-4	TRBJ1-2	-	-	CASSLRGGGRRYTF	TGTGCCAGCAGTTTGAGGGGAGGGGGTCGGCGCTACACCTTC
TRBV11-2	TRBJ2-2	-	many	CASELTAANTGELFF	TGTGCCAGCGAATTGACAGCCGCGAACACCGGGGAGCTGTTTTTT
TRBV10-3	TRBJ2-6	-	-	CAISETGLGANVLTF	TGTGCCATCAGTGAGACAGGCCTTGGGGCCAACGTCCTGACTTTC
TRBV6-5	TRBJ2-2	-	few	CASSYSMGGRVGELFF	TGTGCCAGCAGTTACTCGATGGGGGGCCGAGTCGGGGAGCTGTTTTTT
TRBV9	TRBJ1-2	TRBD1	few	CASSPKGARDYGYTF	TGTGCCAGCAGCCCAAAGGGGGCGCGGGACTATGGCTACACCTTC
TRBV6-1	TRBJ2-1	-	-	CASSRRGLYNEQFF	TGTGCCAGCAGTAGGAGGGGGCTCTACAATGAGCAGTTCTTC